The clone carrying this TCR beta chain was found many times. CDR3 regions of TCR beta were amplified from RNA transcripts. HTBI primers primed a first-round RT-PCR, and a second-round multiplex PCR followed. MiXCR was run by TCRdb on the multiplex PCR reads, yielding one entry per CDR3 protein. The table lists roughly 1.1 million distinct CDR3 sequences, around a third of them singletons. The entry originates in a study of Graves' ophthalmopathy and Graves' hyperthyroidism. The CDR3 runs to 12 residues. The ends were cut back, 10 bases at V and 6 bases at J, with 15 bases in the middle. From germline, CDR1 is LNHDA and CDR2 SQIVND (reference sequence).

The V gene is TRBV19, the J gene TRBJ1-1; D unresolved. The clonotype was recovered from an adult man with Graves' hyperthyroidism. The sequenced material came from peripheral blood or thyroid tissue (not recorded which). CDR3 coding DNA: TGTGCCACCAGGTTCAGCGTTTCTGAAGCTTTCTTT. This codes for CATRFSVSEAFF.